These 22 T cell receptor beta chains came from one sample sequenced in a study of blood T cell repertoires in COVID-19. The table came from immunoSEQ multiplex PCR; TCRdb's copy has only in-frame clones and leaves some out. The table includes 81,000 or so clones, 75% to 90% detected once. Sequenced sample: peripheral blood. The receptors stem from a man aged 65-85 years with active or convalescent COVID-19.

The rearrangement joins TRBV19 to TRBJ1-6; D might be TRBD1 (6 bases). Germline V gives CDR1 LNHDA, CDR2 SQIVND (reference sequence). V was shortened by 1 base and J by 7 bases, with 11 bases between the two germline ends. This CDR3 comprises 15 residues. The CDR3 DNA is TGTGCCAGTAGTATAGGGTCCAGGGGCAATTCACCCCTCCACTTT. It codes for CASSIGSRGNSPLHF.

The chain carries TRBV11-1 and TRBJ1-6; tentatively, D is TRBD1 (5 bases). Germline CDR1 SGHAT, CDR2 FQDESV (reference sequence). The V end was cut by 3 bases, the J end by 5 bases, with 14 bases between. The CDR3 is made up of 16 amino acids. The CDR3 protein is CASSFAVGGDNSPLHF. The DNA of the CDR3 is TGTGCCAGCAGCTTCGCCGTCGGGGGTGATAATTCACCCCTCCACTTT. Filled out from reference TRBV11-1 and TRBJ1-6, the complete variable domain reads EAEVAQSPRYKITEKSQAVAFWCDPISGHATLYWYRQILGQGPELLVQFQDESVVDDSQLPKDRFSAERLKGVDSTLKIQPAELGDSAMYLCASSFAVGGDNSPLHFGNGTRLTVT.

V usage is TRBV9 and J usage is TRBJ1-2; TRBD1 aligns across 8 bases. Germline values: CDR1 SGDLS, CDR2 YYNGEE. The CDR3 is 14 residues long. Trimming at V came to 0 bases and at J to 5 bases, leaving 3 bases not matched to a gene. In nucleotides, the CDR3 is TGTGCCAGCAGCGTAGAACAGGGGGAATATGGCTACACCTTC. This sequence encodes CASSVEQGEYGYTF.

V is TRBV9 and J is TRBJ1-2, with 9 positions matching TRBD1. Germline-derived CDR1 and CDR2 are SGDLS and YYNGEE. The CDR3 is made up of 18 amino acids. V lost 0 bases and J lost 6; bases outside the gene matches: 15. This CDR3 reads CASSVDLRTGELGDGYTF. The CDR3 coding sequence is TGTGCCAGCAGCGTAGACCTGAGGACAGGGGAACTGGGGGATGGCTACACCTTC. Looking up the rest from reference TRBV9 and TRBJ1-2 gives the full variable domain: DSGVTQTPKHLITATGQRVTLRCSPRSGDLSVYWYQQSLDQGLQFLIQYYNGEERAKGNILERFSAQQFPDLHSELNLSSLELGDSALYFCASSVDLRTGELGDGYTFGSGTRLTVV.

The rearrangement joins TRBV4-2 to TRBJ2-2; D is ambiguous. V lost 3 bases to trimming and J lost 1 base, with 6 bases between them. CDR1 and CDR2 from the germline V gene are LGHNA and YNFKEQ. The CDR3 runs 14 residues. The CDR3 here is CASSHNRNTGELFF. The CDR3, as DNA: TGTGCCAGCAGCCATAACAGGAACACCGGGGAGCTGTTTTTT.

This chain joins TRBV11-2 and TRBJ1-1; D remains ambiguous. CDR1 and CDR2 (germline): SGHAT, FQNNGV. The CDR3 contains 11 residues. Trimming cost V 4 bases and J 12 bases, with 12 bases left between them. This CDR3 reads CASSSLGPSFF. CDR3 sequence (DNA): TGTGCCAGCAGCTCTTTGGGCCCCTCTTTCTTT.

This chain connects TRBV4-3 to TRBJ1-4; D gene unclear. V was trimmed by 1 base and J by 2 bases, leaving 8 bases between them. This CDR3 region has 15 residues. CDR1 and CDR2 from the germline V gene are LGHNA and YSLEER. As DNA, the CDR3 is TGCGCCAGCAGCCAAGTCGAGGAGACTAATGAAAAACTGTTTTTT. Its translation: CASSQVEETNEKLFF.

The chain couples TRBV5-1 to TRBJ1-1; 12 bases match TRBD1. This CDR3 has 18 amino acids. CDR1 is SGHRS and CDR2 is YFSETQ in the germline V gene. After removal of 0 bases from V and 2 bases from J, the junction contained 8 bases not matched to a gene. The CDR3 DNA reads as TGCGCCAGCAGCTTGGTCCCCGAGGGACAGGGGGCCAACACTGAAGCTTTCTTT. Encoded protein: CASSLVPEGQGANTEAFF.

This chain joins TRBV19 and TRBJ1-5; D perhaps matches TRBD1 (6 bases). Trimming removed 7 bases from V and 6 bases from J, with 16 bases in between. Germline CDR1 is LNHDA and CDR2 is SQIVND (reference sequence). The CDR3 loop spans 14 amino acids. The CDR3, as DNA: TGTGCCAGTACCGGGGGAGGGGGACTTCAGCCCCAGCATTTT. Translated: CASTGGGGLQPQHF. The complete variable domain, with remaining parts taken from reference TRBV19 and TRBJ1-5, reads DGGITQSPKYLFRKEGQNVTLSCEQNLNHDAMYWYRQDPGQGLRLIYYSQIVNDFQKGDIAEGYSVSREKKESFPLTVTSAQKNPTAFYLCASTGGGGLQPQHFGDGTRLSIL.

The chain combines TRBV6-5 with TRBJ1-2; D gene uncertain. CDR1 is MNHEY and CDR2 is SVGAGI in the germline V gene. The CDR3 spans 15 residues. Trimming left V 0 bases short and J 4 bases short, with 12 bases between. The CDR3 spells CASSYSEGAVYGYTF. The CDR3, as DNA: TGTGCCAGCAGTTACTCTGAGGGCGCGGTCTATGGCTACACCTTC.

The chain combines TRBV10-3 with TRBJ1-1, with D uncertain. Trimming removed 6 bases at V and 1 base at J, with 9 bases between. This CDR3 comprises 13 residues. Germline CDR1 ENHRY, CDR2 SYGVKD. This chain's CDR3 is CAIRARTNTEAFF. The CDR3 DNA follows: TGTGCCATCAGAGCGCGCACGAACACTGAAGCTTTCTTT.

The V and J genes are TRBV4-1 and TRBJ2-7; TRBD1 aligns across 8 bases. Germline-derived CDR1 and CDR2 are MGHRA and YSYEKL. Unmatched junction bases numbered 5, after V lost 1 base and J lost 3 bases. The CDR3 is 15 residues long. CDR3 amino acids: CASSQGGQAGYEQYF. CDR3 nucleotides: TGCGCCAGCAGCCAAGGGGGACAGGCAGGCTACGAGCAGTACTTC.

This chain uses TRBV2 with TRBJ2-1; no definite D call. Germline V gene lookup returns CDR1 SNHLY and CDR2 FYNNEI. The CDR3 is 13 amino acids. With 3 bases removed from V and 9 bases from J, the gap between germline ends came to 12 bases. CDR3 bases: TGTGCCAGCAGTGAGCAGGCCTTGGGTGAGCAGTTCTTC. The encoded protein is CASSEQALGEQFF.

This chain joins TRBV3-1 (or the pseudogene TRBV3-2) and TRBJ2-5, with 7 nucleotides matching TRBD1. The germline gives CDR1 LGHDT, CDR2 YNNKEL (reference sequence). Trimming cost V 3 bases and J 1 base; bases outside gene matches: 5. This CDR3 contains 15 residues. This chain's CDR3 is CASSQPTGAQETQYF. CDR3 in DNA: TGTGCCAGCAGCCAGCCTACAGGGGCCCAAGAGACCCAGTACTTC.

The CDR3 region has the DNA TGTGCCAGCTCACTCGACGAGGGAGGTGGAGGCTACACCTTC. This gives the protein CASSLDEGGGGYTF. The rearrangement uses TRBV18 and TRBJ1-2; no clear D. Trimming cost V 4 bases and J 8 bases, with 17 bases left between them. CDR1 is KGHSH, CDR2 LQKENI, per germline. This CDR3 has 14 residues.

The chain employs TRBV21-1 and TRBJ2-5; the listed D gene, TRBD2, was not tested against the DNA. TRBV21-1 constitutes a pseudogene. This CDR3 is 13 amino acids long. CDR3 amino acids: CASSELTGETQYF. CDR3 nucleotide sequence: TGTGCCAGCAGCGAACTAACGGGGGAGACCCAGTACTTC.

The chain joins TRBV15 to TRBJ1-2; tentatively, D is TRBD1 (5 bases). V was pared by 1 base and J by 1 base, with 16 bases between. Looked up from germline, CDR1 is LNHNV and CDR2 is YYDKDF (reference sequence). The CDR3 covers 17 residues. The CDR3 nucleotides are TGTGCCACCAGCAGAGGACCTCGGGGGATACTTAACTATGGCTACACCTTC. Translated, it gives CATSRGPRGILNYGYTF.

CDR3 nucleotide sequence: TGTGCCACCAGCAGGGACAGGGGGCTTCAGCCCCAGCATTTT. It specifies CATSRDRGLQPQHF. The chain links TRBV15 to TRBJ1-5, with 11 bases that match TRBD1. This CDR3 spans 14 amino acids. V shed 3 bases and J 6 bases; nucleotides not matched to a gene: 1. Germline V gene data show CDR1 as LNHNV and CDR2 as YYDKDF (reference sequence).

This chain's CDR3 is CAWSTGSYQPQHF. The CDR3 region has the DNA TGTGCCTGGAGTACAGGGTCGTATCAGCCCCAGCATTTT. V usage is TRBV30 and J usage is TRBJ1-5; TRBD1 is a possible D gene (6 bases). The CDR3 totals 13 residues. V dropped 2 bases and J dropped 5 bases, with 10 bases sitting between them. From germline, CDR1 is GTSNPN and CDR2 SVGIG (reference sequence).

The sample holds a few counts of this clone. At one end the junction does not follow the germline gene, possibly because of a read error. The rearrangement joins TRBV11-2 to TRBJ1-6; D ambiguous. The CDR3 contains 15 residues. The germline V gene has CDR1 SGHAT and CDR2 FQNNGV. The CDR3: CASSLGVSYNSPLHF. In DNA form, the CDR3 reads TGTGCCAGCAGTTTAGGAGTTTCCTATAATTCACCCCTCCACTTT.

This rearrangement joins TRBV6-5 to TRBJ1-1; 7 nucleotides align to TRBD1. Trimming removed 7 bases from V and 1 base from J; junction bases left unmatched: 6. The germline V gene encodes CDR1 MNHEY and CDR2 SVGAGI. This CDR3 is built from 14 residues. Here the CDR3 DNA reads TGTGCCAGCAAGACAGGGCGGACGAACACTGAAGCTTTCTTT. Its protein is CASKTGRTNTEAFF.

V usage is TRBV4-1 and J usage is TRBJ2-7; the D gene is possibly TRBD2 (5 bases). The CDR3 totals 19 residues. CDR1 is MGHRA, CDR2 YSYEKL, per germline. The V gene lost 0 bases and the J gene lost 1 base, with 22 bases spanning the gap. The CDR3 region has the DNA TGCGCCAGCAGCCAAGACTCTGGGTTAGGACGACTACCGTCCTACGAGCAGTACTTC. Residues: CASSQDSGLGRLPSYEQYF.